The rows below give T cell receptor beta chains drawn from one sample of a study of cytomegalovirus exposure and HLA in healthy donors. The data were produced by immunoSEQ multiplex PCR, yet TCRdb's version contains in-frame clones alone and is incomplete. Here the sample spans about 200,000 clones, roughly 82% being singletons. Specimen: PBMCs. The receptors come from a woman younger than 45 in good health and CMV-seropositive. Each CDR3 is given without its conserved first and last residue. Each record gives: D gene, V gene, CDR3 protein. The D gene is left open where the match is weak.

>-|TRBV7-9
ASSLATGYEQY
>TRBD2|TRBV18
ASSLSGGLAGASYEQY
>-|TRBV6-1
ASSEGRGGTQH
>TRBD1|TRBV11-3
ASSSTGLGELF
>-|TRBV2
ARHSSSYNEQF
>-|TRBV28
ASSLGGGLKTQY
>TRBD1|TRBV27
ASSGNRGYGYT
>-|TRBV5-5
ASSSSYVAETQY
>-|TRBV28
ASRVSVYEQY
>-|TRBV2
ASNGETQETQY
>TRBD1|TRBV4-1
ASSLDRETRYGYT
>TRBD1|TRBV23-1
ASSQPDRGGEETQY
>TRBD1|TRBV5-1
ASSYRGADTQY
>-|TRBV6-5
ASKSSYEQY
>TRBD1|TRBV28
ASRGQGRYNEQF
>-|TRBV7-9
ASSLAASSGEQY
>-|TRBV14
ASSQDRGALYEQY
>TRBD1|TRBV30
AWSRDRTYNEQF
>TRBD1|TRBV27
ASSAGTGSFYEQF
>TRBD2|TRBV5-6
ASSWGLAGENEQF
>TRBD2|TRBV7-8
ASSLGGGSPYEQY
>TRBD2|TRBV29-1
SVEGTSGSNDEQF
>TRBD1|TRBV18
ASSPRDRGSEQY
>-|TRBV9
ASAQGPTGLNEKLF
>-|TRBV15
ATSVSSRDTQY
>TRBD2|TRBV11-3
ASSPGLASNNEQF
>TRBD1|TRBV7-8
ASSHDRVGAYNEQF
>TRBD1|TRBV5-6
ASTLSDRGLYGYT
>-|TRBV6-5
ASSPVAGGHEQY
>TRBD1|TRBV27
ASRRDRDSHEQY
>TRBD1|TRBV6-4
ASSGGGNYGYT
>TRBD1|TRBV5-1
ASSLSRGTGDNEQF
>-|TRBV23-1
ASSQTGPFGYT
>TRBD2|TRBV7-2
ASSPPLAGDLHTQY
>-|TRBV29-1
SVEGPGGYT
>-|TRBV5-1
ASSLQGRTSSTDTQY
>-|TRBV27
ASSLYGESNQPQH
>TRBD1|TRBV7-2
ASSPTGTGAYEQY
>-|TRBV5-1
ASGQTDSTDTQY
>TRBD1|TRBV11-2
ASSSRTGQGLDGYT
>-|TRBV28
ASSYGGLGETQY
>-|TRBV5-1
ASSLSTGTNEKLF
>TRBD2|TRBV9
ASSVGLAASTDTQY
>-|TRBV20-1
SCPRRSEAF
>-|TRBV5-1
ASSLGGPTEAF
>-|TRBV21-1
ASSKVRERAAYNEQF
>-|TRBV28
ASRGGGRYNEQF
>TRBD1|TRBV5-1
ASRESSRQGWTEAF
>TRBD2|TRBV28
ATKTGTSLYNEQF
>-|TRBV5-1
ASRMSSDNEQF
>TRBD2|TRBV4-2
ASSQEGLAVNTQY
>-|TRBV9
ASSVSGGSGELF
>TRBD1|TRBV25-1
ASSARGLGEQY
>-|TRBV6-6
AEGPGANVLT
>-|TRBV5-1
ASSVADNYGYT